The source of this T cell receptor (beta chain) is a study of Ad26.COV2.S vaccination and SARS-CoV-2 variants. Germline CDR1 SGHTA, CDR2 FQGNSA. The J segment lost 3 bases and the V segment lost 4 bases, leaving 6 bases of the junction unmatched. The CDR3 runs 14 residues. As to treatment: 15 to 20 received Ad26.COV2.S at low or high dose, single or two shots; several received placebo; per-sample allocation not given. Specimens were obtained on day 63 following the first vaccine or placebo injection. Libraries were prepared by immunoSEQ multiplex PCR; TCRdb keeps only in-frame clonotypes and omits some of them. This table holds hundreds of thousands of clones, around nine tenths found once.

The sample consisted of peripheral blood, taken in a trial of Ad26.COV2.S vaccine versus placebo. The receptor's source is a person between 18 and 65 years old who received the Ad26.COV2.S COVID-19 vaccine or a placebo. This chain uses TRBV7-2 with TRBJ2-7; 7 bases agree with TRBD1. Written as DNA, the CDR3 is TGTGCCAGCAGCTCGACAGGGAACGGCTACGAGCAGTACTTC. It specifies CASSSTGNGYEQYF.